This T cell receptor (beta chain) was sequenced during a study of PD-L1 blockade in urothelial cancer (dated by TCRdb to 2016 to 2017). Turning to the overall study: All patients started therapy at some point between 2014 and 2016 and received atezolizumab 1,200 mg intravenously every 3 weeks. Pretreatment tumor samples, along with matched peripheral blood serially collected before and after atezolizumab treatment, were subjected to TCR sequencing. An exploratory multi-omic analysis was conducted of the somatic, immune and clinical correlates of response to PD-L1 blockade with atezolizumab in urothelial cancer. An ECOG performance status of 0 or 1 was recorded for the patients, and 0 to 3 prior chemotherapy regimens had been received by the patients. Durable clinical benefit was achieved by nine patients and was not achieved by 20 patients. About 85% of the roughly 29 patients were males with bladder-origin urothelial cancer, and about 60% of the roughly 29 reported a prior smoking history. Blood samples were analyzed at two time points: 3 weeks after treatment start (second dose) and 6 weeks after treatment start. Durable clinical benefit meant progression-free survival longer than 6 months, and TCR features were also tested against progression-free and overall survival. Blood samples yielded a median of around 150,000 T cells and around 80,000 unique TCRs, with median clonality roughly 0.084. In the same patients, whole exome sequencing and RNA sequencing of pretreatment tumors were performed in addition to TCR sequencing. Pretreatment blood TCR-seq was available for 27 to 30 patients, at least one posttreatment blood collection was obtained for 25 or so patients, and tumor TCR-seq was available for 25 or so patients.

Of note for this clone: This clone's antigen is unknown. One base away there is no much larger clone; base qualities are not given.

The cohort included roughly 30 patients with locally advanced or metastatic urothelial carcinoma who were treated at Memorial Sloan Kettering on a trial protocol. Peripheral blood mononuclear cells were collected from each patient pretreatment and during treatment, giving between 1 and 8 total time points per patient. The Qiagen DNeasy Blood extraction kit was used to purify genomic DNA from total PBMCs and from tumor samples. PBMCs were collected pretreatment and during treatment, and were isolated and stored as previously described. The paper as a whole reports these results and caveats: Improved progression-free and overall survival was found to be associated with pretreatment peripheral blood TCR clonality below the median. Because the sample size was small (n ≈ 30) and many exploratory analyses were performed, the results are intended to be hypothesis-generating. At 3 weeks after the start of treatment, tumor-associated TCR clones in peripheral blood had expanded more in patients with durable benefit (n ≈ 24, p = 0.022).

The CDR3 contains 16 residues, cysteine and phenylalanine counted. Only CDR3 DNA is held: 48 bases, read in frame from base 1. V sheds 3 bases and J sheds 4 bases, leaving 18 bases between their ends. Via the germline V gene (reference sequence), CDR1 is LNHDA and CDR2 SQIVND. Each PCR received spiked-in synthetic TCR analog templates so that absolute template abundance could be estimated from read counts. TCRbeta CDR3 regions were amplified from genomic DNA with bias-controlled V and J gene primers using the immunoSEQ assay. Sequencing of rearranged TCRbeta segments was done at approximately 20X coverage. In the authors' own workflow: Sequencing errors were corrected by clustering and CDR3s were annotated against IMGT to assign V, D and J genes. Only productive TCRbeta rearrangements were used in downstream analyses, excluding out-of-frame or stop-codon sequences. Clonality was computed as one minus Shannon entropy normalized by the log of the number of unique productive sequences. Clones differing between time points or between blood and tumor were identified using Fisher's exact test with Benjamini-Hochberg correction, with an adjusted p below 0.01 applied as the threshold. Here the immuneACCESS table is served through TCRdb, limited to in-frame sequences with V and J called. Missing clones are a known gap in these copies; in checked studies unresolved V genes cover under half, and the rest lacks a known reason. V, J and clone size are those of that table, while D and trimming were read from the DNA. The sample includes roughly 56,000 clones, with almost 85% observed a single time. The top ten constitute 3.5% to 4.5% of the sample.

The V and J segments used are TRBV19 and TRBJ1-2, with TRBD1 tentatively as D gene (5 bases match). Sequenced material: PBMCs, taken around atezolizumab (anti-PD-L1) treatment. The TCR comes from a man between 70 and 80 years old with urothelial cancer. The CDR3 protein: CASSIRGTAVAYGYTF. The nucleotide sequence reads as follows: TGTGCCAGTAGTATTCGGGGGACGGCCGTCGCCTATGGCTACACCTTC.